This T cell receptor (beta chain) was sequenced for a study of CD8+ T cells in alopecia areata (dated by TCRdb to 2017 to 2018). Study-level background: Treated patients were enrolled in an open-label pilot trial of oral tofacitinib at 5 to 10 mg twice daily for moderate-to-severe alopecia areata. In humans, TCRbeta sequencing was performed on scalp tissue and on sorted CD4+ and CD8+ peripheral blood T cells from healthy controls and from patients with patchy or totalis/universalis alopecia areata. Clonality in the scalp was compared among normal scalp (n=4), patchy alopecia areata scalp (n=8), and alopecia totalis/universalis scalp (n=8). Biopsies were taken from tofacitinib-treated patients at baseline and at 4 and 24 weeks of treatment, and a later scalp biopsy was taken in several of the tofacitinib-treated patients. TCRbeta CDR3 regions were amplified by immunoSEQ multiplex PCR with 35 Vbeta forward and 13 Jbeta reverse primers. Patients received tofacitinib for 6 to 18 months and were then followed off drug for 6 months to check for delayed response and recurrence. RNA came from the PAXgene miRNA kit for fixed scalp, the miRNeasy kit for PBMCs, and the RNeasy kit for mouse skin. High-throughput TCRbeta sequencing was used to examine T cell clonal expansion in alopecia areata in both the C3H/HeJ mouse model and human patients. What the work shows at the level of the full study, not this receptor alone: Unlike mouse skin, where gammadelta T cells dominate, normal human skin contains resident alphabeta T cells that get sequenced too, which complicates analysis of the scalp TCR repertoire. Lesional scalp, especially in alopecia totalis/universalis, showed higher clonality and more expanded CD8+ clones than normal scalp, suggesting antigenic drive. Compared with mice, TCR sequences shared between patients were less clear, possibly partly because of HLA diversity across the patient population.

In the case of this clone: Which antigen it targets is not known. The junction does not match germline at one end; this may be a read error.

This sample's time point label indicates: baseline before oral tofacitinib. Lesional scalp punch biopsies and peripheral blood were collected from alopecia areata patients. After PBMCs were isolated by density centrifugation and stained for CD3, CD4 and CD8, a FACSAria was used to sort CD4+ and CD8+ T cells. Libraries came from the immunoSEQ multiplex PCR assay. To provide template for TCR sequencing, every sample had RNA extracted and reverse transcribed into cDNA. SuperScript III was used for first-strand cDNA synthesis, primed with a 2:1 mix of oligo-dT and random hexamers. A synthetic immune receptor repertoire was used to gauge amplification bias, and whatever bias remained was removed computationally. The paper's data handling went like this. After raw reads were preprocessed to remove errors, the CDR3 was defined following IMGT conventions as running from the conserved cysteine to phenylalanine. To get clonality, Shannon entropy was normalized by log2 of the number of productive unique TCRs and the result was subtracted from 1. Scalp TCRbeta sequences were cross-referenced with sorted blood CD4 and CD8 repertoires so that the CD4 or CD8 identity of scalp clones could be inferred. TCRdb's version of the immuneACCESS table is confined to in-frame rearrangements and falls short of the full clone set. An unresolved V gene accounts for under half of the shortfall where checked; the remainder is of unknown origin. V, J and clone size are those of that table, while D and trimming were read from the DNA. In this sample the table shows 150,000 to 200,000 clones, 67% of which occur a single time. About an eighth of the sample lies in the top ten.

The CDR3 has 10 amino acids, counting the end cysteine and phenylalanine. The read is trimmed to its CDR3 DNA, 30 bases read in frame from base 1. The germline V gene yields SNHLY for CDR1 and FYNNEI for CDR2. The sequence derives from a human donor with alopecia areata. Recombination joined TRBV2 with TRBJ1-1, with no confident D gene call. Here the sequenced sample was CD8+ T cells sorted from blood, taken at week 0. CDR3 protein: CASISYEASF. The nucleotides are TGTGCCAGCATCTCTTATGAAGCTTCCTTT.